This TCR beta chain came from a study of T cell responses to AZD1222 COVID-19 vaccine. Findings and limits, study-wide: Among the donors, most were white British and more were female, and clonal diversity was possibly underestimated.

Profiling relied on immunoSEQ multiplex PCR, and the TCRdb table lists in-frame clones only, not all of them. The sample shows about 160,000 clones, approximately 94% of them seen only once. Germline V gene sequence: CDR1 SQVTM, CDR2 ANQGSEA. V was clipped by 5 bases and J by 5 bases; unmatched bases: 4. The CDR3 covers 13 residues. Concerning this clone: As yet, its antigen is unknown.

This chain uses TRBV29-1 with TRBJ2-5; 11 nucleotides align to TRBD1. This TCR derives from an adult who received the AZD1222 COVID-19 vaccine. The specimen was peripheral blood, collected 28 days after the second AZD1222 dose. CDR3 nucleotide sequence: TGCAGCGTTACCGGGACAGGGGGTGAGACCCAGTACTTC. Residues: CSVTGTGGETQYF.